One and the same sample provided the 7 T cell receptor beta chains below, sequenced in a study of identical twins' blood T cells. Each CDR3 protein is one row after TCRdb ran MiXCR on the 5' RACE reads. Of 300,000 to 400,000 distinct CDR3 sequences listed, 25% to 35% were seen once; the top ten hold 6.1%. Sequenced: PBMCs. Receptors were obtained from a woman between 18 and 50 years old in good health.

The sample holds one count of this clonotype. The V gene is TRBV29-1, the J gene TRBJ1-1, with D uncertain. There are 11 residues in the CDR3. Germline-derived CDR1 and CDR2 are SQVTM and ANQGSEA. Trimming pared 7 bases from V and 4 bases from J, leaving 10 bases between. Here the CDR3 DNA reads TGCAGCGCCCTTGCGGGCACTGAAGCTTTCTTT. This encodes CSALAGTEAFF.

The chain links TRBV7-9 to TRBJ2-3; the match to TRBD2 covers 10 bases. Germline CDR1 is SEHNR and CDR2 is FQNEAQ (reference sequence). The CDR3 totals 16 residues. The J segment lost 3 bases and the V segment lost 4 bases, leaving 7 bases of the junction unmatched. The CDR3 reads CASSSGAGGPTDTQYF. The CDR3 region has the DNA TGTGCCAGCAGCTCAGGAGCGGGAGGGCCGACAGATACGCAGTATTTT.

This clonotype was seen a few times. The chain is built from TRBV7-8 and TRBJ2-2; possible D gene TRBD1, 5 bases. Germline V CDR1 and CDR2: SGHVS, FQNEAQ. CDR3 length: 15 amino acids. V gave up 4 bases and J gave up 1 base, with 10 bases separating them. CDR3 in amino acids: CASSYTTGNTGELFF. The CDR3 region has the DNA TGTGCCAGCAGCTATACAACAGGGAACACCGGGGAGCTGTTTTTT.

This clonotype occurred a few times. This may come from a read error, since a much larger clone is one base off. CDR3 DNA: TGTGCCAGCAGTTTTACGTCGGGCCTGGGGAACTATTGCTACACCTTC. Protein product: CASSFTSGLGNYCYTF. The chain uses TRBV27 and TRBJ1-2; D is ambiguous. Germline lookup yields CDR1 MNHEY and CDR2 SMNVEV (reference sequence). The CDR3 has 16 amino acids.

As regards this clonotype: A single base separates this from a much larger clone, so it may be a read error. The J gene is TRBJ2-7, the V gene TRBV29-1; no reliable D call. This CDR3 is built from 11 residues. The V gene's germline CDR1 is SQVTM and CDR2 ANQGSEA. The V and J ends lost 4 bases and 6 bases respectively, with 10 bases between them. Written as DNA, the CDR3 is TGCAGCGTTGTGCCCCCACGCGAGCAGTACTTC. As protein: CSVVPPREQYF.

The genes are TRBV11-2 and TRBJ2-5; D gene uncertain. The germline V gene has CDR1 SGHAT and CDR2 FQNNGV. The CDR3 runs to 14 residues. Trimming cost V 7 bases and J 5 bases, with 17 bases left between them. CDR3 region: CASNPLSLTETQYF. For the CDR3, the DNA is TGTGCCAGCAACCCTCTCTCCCTGACGGAGACCCAGTACTTC.

This clonotype was seen a handful of times. The V gene is TRBV6-5, the J gene TRBJ1-2; D not certain. The CDR3 is made up of 13 amino acids. V was trimmed by 6 bases and J by 2 bases, leaving 10 bases between them. Germline assignment: CDR1 MNHEY and CDR2 SVGAGI. This CDR3 reads CASSWSQNYGYTF. The CDR3 region has the DNA TGTGCCAGCAGCTGGTCTCAAAACTATGGCTACACCTTC.